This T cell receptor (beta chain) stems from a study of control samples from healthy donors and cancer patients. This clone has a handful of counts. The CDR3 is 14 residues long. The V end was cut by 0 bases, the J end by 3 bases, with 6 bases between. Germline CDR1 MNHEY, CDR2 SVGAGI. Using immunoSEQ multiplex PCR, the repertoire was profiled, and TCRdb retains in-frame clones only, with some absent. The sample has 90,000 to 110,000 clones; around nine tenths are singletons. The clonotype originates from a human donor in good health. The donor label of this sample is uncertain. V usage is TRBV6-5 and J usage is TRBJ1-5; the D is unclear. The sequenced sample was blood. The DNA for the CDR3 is TGTGCCAGCAGTTACTCTGGATACAATCAGCCCCAGCATTTT. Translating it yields CASSYSGYNQPQHF.